The rows below give T cell receptor beta chains drawn from one sample of a study of blood T cell repertoires in COVID-19. Clones were read by immunoSEQ multiplex PCR, and TCRdb kept only the in-frame ones, dropping some. This sample yields tens of thousands of clones, of which 84% are seen a single time; around 11% belongs to the top ten. Sequenced sample: peripheral blood. These receptors came from a human donor in a cohort sampled during active COVID-19. Each CDR3 is given with its conserved first and last residue. D genes are given only for firm matches. Clone size is stated in some rows and not others, as once, few, many or a class when expanded.

>.|TRBJ1-6|.|TRBV2
TGTGCCAGCAGTGAACTGGGGCGCAAGGGGGTCCCCCTCCACTTT
CASSELGRKGVPLHF
>.|TRBJ1-5|.|TRBV5-6
TGTGCCAGCAGCTTGTACGGAAAAGGAGGCAATCAGCCCCAGCATTTT
CASSLYGKGGNQPQHF
>.|TRBJ2-6|.|TRBV5-1
TGCGCCAGCAGCTTGACTGATGCTGGGGCCAACGTCCTGACTTTC
CASSLTDAGANVLTF
>.|TRBJ1-4|.|TRBV9
TGTGCCAGCAGCGTAGCAGGGTTTAATGAAAAACTGTTTTTT
CASSVAGFNEKLFF
>few|TRBJ1-5|.|TRBV27
TGTGCCAGCAGGCCTGGGAGGTTTGGAGGCAATCAGCCCCAGCATTTT
CASRPGRFGGNQPQHF
>.|TRBJ2-1|TRBD2|TRBV5-1
TGCGCCAGCAGCGGGACTAGCGGAACTGAGCAGTTCTTC
CASSGTSGTEQFF
>.|TRBJ2-5|.|TRBV2
TGTGCCAGCAGTGGGGTCGGGACAAACTTACAAGAGACCCAGTACTTC
CASSGVGTNLQETQYF
>.|TRBJ1-3|.|TRBV6-4
TGTGCCAGCAGTAGCGGGATTGGAAACACCATATATTTT
CASSSGIGNTIYF
>few|TRBJ2-7|.|TRBV15
TGTGCCACCAGCAGAGCTATAAACTACGAGCAGTACTTC
CATSRAINYEQYF
>.|TRBJ2-7|TRBD2|TRBV5-6
TGTGCCAGCAGCCTCCGAGGACTAGCGGGGGGGACCTACGAGCAGTACTTC
CASSLRGLAGGTYEQYF
>.|TRBJ2-7|.|TRBV30
TGTGCCTGGAGTAGGGGAAGCGAGCAGTACTTC
CAWSRGSEQYF
>.|TRBJ2-5|.|TRBV5-1
TGCGCCAGCAGTGGAGCGCAACAAGAGACCCAGTACTTC
CASSGAQQETQYF
>.|TRBJ1-2|TRBD1|TRBV18
TGTGCCAGCTCACCACCGGCAGGGGGGCCGAATGGCTACACCTTC
CASSPPAGGPNGYTF
>.|TRBJ2-1|.|TRBV2
TGTGCCAGCAGCCTGAGAAGCTCCTACAATGAGCAGTTCTTC
CASSLRSSYNEQFF
>.|TRBJ1-5|TRBD1|TRBV19
TGTGCCAGTCGACGGGACAGATATAGCAATCAGCCCCAGCATTTT
CASRRDRYSNQPQHF
>.|TRBJ1-2|TRBD1|TRBV6-6
TGTGCCAGCACTACTAGACCGGGACAGGGGGGGTTCGGCTACACCTTC
CASTTRPGQGGFGYTF
>.|TRBJ1-5|.|TRBV27
TGTGCCAGCAGTTTAGCGGCAGCCGGTCAGCCCCAGCATTTT
CASSLAAAGQPQHF
>.|TRBJ1-3|.|TRBV24-1
TGTGCCACCAGTGACCCCAGCTCTGGAAACACCATATATTTT
CATSDPSSGNTIYF
>once|TRBJ1-6|.|TRBV6-5
TGTGCCAGCAGTTACATGCAGGGAACCGGGGGTTCACCCCTCCACTTT
CASSYMQGTGGSPLHF
>.|TRBJ2-3|TRBD1|TRBV5-4
TGTGCCAGCAGCTTGGGGACAGGGACCACAGATACGCAGTATTTT
CASSLGTGTTDTQYF
>.|TRBJ2-6|.|TRBV6-2/TRBV6-3
TGTGCCAGCAGTTACTTCATGTCTGGGGCCAACGTCCTGACTTTC
CASSYFMSGANVLTF
>.|TRBJ2-1|.|TRBV14
TGTGCCAGCAGCCAAGATCTGGGGGGCTCCTACAATGAGCAGTTCTTC
CASSQDLGGSYNEQFF
>.|TRBJ1-3|.|TRBV5-5
TGTGCCAGCACCCCGACTGGCTCTGGAAACACCATATATTTT
CASTPTGSGNTIYF
>.|TRBJ2-5|.|TRBV19
TGTGCCAGTAGTATAGAGCAAGGGGGAAAGACCCAGTACTTC
CASSIEQGGKTQYF
>.|TRBJ2-5|.|TRBV18
TGTGCCAGCTCACCGCCGGAGGGGGCCGGGGAGACCCAGTACTTC
CASSPPEGAGETQYF
>.|TRBJ2-7|.|TRBV6-6
TGTGCCAGCAGTTACCTAACCCCCTACGAGCAGTACTTC
CASSYLTPYEQYF
>.|TRBJ2-7|.|TRBV6-5
TGTTCTTCAACCCGGGCCGGGACCTACGAGCAGTACTTC
CSSTRAGTYEQYF
>.|TRBJ2-6|.|TRBV11-2
TGTGCCAGCAGCCCTAATGGGGCCAACGTCCTGACTTTC
CASSPNGANVLTF
>.|TRBJ2-1|TRBD2|TRBV11-2
TGTGCCAGCAGACTGGCGGGGGGGGATGAGCAGTTCTTC
CASRLAGGDEQFF
>once|TRBJ2-5|TRBD1|TRBV2
TGTGCCAGCAAGGACAGGTTTCAAGAGACCCAGTACTTC
CASKDRFQETQYF
>once|TRBJ1-1|TRBD1|TRBV6-5
TGTGCCAGCAGAGACAGGGGGCTGAACACTGAAGCTTTCTTT
CASRDRGLNTEAFF
>.|TRBJ2-2|TRBD1|TRBV5-4
TGTGCCAGCAGCAGTAACACAGGGGGCACCGGGGAGCTGTTTTTT
CASSSNTGGTGELFF
>.|TRBJ2-7|.|TRBV7-9
TGTGCCAGCAGCCCAACAGACAGAGCCTACGAGCAGTACTTC
CASSPTDRAYEQYF
>.|TRBJ1-5|.|TRBV19
TGTGCCAGTAGTATAGGGAATCAGAGGAGCAATCAGCCCCAGCATTTT
CASSIGNQRSNQPQHF
>.|TRBJ2-7|TRBD2|TRBV5-1
TGCGCCAGCAGCTTGACTAGCGGCAATTACGAGCAGTACTTC
CASSLTSGNYEQYF
>.|TRBJ2-7|.|TRBV27
TGTGCCAGCAGACCTCTTACAGGGCCGTACGAGCAGTACTTC
CASRPLTGPYEQYF
>.|TRBJ2-3|.|TRBV5-1
TGCGCCAGCAGCTCCTTGGACAGGAGGGGCACAGATACGCAGTATTTT
CASSSLDRRGTDTQYF
>.|TRBJ2-1|.|TRBV4-1
TGCGCCAGCAGCCAAGAACGACAAGGGGGTGCTGGTGGGCAGTTCTTC
CASSQERQGGAGGQFF
>.|TRBJ1-2|.|TRBV5-6
TGTGCCAGCAAGCGACAGGAGCTCGACTATGGCTACACCTTC
CASKRQELDYGYTF
>once|TRBJ2-7|.|TRBV5-4
TGTGCCAGCAGCTTGGATTCCGGCGAGCAGTACTTC
CASSLDSGEQYF
>.|TRBJ2-7|TRBD2|TRBV19
TGTGCCAGTAGCCGGGGGGGGGTCGCCTACGAGCAGTACTTC
CASSRGGVAYEQYF
>.|TRBJ2-7|.|TRBV6-5
TGTGCCATCCCTGGAGGAGGGTTGGGCTACGAGCAGTACTTC
CAIPGGGLGYEQYF
>once|TRBJ1-1|TRBD1|TRBV19
TGTGCCAGCCGCCGGACAGGGCTGAACACTGAAGCTTTCTTT
CASRRTGLNTEAFF
>few|TRBJ2-1|TRBD1|TRBV3-1/TRBV3-2
TGTGCCAGCAGCCAAGATTGGGGACAGGGCATTTACAATGAGCAGTTCTTC
CASSQDWGQGIYNEQFF